The 31 T cell receptor beta chains in this list originate from one sample, sequenced in a study of CD8 T cells in Susac syndrome. RNA was extracted with the RNeasy kit, and a quantity of about 0.45 to 1 ug was reverse transcribed using random hexamers. TCRdb ran MiXCR on the immunoSEQ multiplex PCR reads and lists one entry per CDR3 protein. This table has some 300,000 distinct CDR3 sequences, about 82% appearing once. The material sequenced was CD8+ T cells from PBMCs. The source is a human donor with multiple sclerosis.

This chain uses TRBV11-2 with TRBJ2-2; D not resolved. Germline V gene lookup returns CDR1 SGHAT and CDR2 FQNNGV. The V and J ends lost 0 bases and 4 bases respectively, with 12 bases between them. The CDR3 is 16 amino acids. CDR3 loop: CASSLDPGLPTGELFF. The CDR3 DNA reads as TGTGCCAGCAGCTTAGATCCAGGCCTACCCACCGGGGAGCTGTTTTTT.

This clonotype was counted between two and nine times. This chain connects TRBV27 to TRBJ2-5, with 7 bases matching TRBD1. J lost 2 bases, V lost 4 bases, and 4 bases had no gene match. The CDR3 is 14 amino acids. CDR1 and CDR2 from the germline V gene are MNHEY and SMNVEV (reference sequence). The CDR3 sequence: CASSSYRGQETQYF. CDR3 bases: TGTGCCAGCAGTTCCTACAGGGGTCAAGAGACCCAGTACTTC.

CDR3 amino acids: CSVETRVHFKNIQYF. The DNA for the CDR3 is TGCAGCGTTGAAACTAGAGTCCACTTTAAAAACATTCAGTACTTC. This chain uses TRBV29-1 with TRBJ2-4; a weak D match, TRBD2 (5 bases). Germline CDR1 and CDR2: SQVTM and ANQGSEA. This CDR3 region has 15 residues. V was cut by 2 bases and J by 4 bases, with 15 bases left in between. Supplemented by reference TRBV29-1 and TRBJ2-4, the full variable domain reads SAVISQKPSRDICQRGTSLTIQCQVDSQVTMMFWYRQQPGQSLTLIATANQGSEATYESGFVIDKFPISRPNLTFSTLTVSNMSPEDSSIYLCSVETRVHFKNIQYFGAGTRLSVL.

This chain joins TRBV4-3 and TRBJ1-2; D is unclear. V was pared by 3 bases and J by 8 bases, with 16 bases between. This CDR3 has 14 residues. Germline CDR1 is LGHNA and CDR2 is YSLEER. This CDR3 is CASSHREGAGGYTF. The CDR3 DNA is TGCGCCAGCAGCCATAGGGAAGGAGCTGGAGGCTACACCTTC.

The chain has TRBV19 and TRBJ1-1, with unresolved D. V dropped 10 bases and J dropped 7 bases, with 13 bases sitting between them. The V gene's germline CDR1 is LNHDA and CDR2 SQIVND (reference sequence). The CDR3 totals 11 residues. The CDR3 coding sequence is TGTGCCACCGTCATCGGGTTTGAAGCTTTCTTT. Encoded protein: CATVIGFEAFF.

In this sample, this clonotype turned up a few times. The chain has TRBV12-3 or TRBV12-4 and TRBJ2-1, with TRBD2 identical over 8 bases. V dropped 3 bases and J dropped 5; count of bases not matched to a gene: 0. The CDR3 spans 13 residues. In DNA, the CDR3 is TGTGCCAGCAGTTTGGGACTAGACAATGAGCAGTTCTTC. Translation gives CASSLGLDNEQFF.

J is TRBJ2-7 and V is TRBV27; the D gene is possibly TRBD1 (5 bases). CDR1 is MNHEY and CDR2 is SMNVEV in the germline V gene (reference sequence). Trimming cost V 1 base and J 3 bases, with 16 bases left between them. This CDR3 has 16 amino acids. The CDR3 nucleotides read TGTGCCAGCAGTTTATTGGCTTGGACAAGGGACTACGAGCAGTACTTC. Its protein is CASSLLAWTRDYEQYF.

The chain links TRBV19 to TRBJ1-2; no clear D gene. Germline CDR1 is LNHDA and CDR2 is SQIVND (reference sequence). The CDR3 spans 11 residues. Trimming took 3 bases from V and 1 from J, leaving 0 bases between them. This chain's CDR3 is CASSINYGYTF. The CDR3 nucleotides read TGTGCCAGTAGTATTAACTATGGCTACACCTTC.

The V gene is TRBV19, the J gene TRBJ2-1; 7 bases match TRBD2. Germline lookup yields CDR1 LNHDA and CDR2 SQIVND (reference sequence). CDR3 length: 16 amino acids. V was clipped by 3 bases and J by 0 bases; unmatched bases: 5. The CDR3 DNA sequence: TGTGCCAGTAGTATTATTGGCGGGAGCTCCTACAATGAGCAGTTCTTC. This sequence encodes CASSIIGGSSYNEQFF.

This rearrangement joins TRBV6-5 to TRBJ2-6; D not certain. Germline CDR1 is MNHEY and CDR2 is SVGAGI. V dropped 4 bases and J dropped 0 bases, with 13 bases sitting between them. CDR3 length: 17 residues. The CDR3 region has the DNA TGTGCCAGCAGTTTTTACCACTACCTCTCTGGGGCCAACGTCCTGACTTTC. Protein product: CASSFYHYLSGANVLTF.

V usage is TRBV28 and J usage is TRBJ2-1, with unresolved D. V lost 5 bases and J 0 bases, leaving 11 bases between the germline ends. The germline gives CDR1 MDHEN, CDR2 SYDVKM. CDR3 size: 15 residues. In DNA, the CDR3 is TGTGCCAGCAGTCGCGAGCTGAGCTCCTACAATGAGCAGTTCTTC. Residues: CASSRELSSYNEQFF.

The chain carries TRBV3-1 and TRBJ2-7, with 7 bases fitting TRBD2. CDR1 LGHDT and CDR2 YNNKEL come from the germline V gene (reference sequence). This CDR3 contains 17 residues. V gave up 3 bases and J gave up 4 bases; unmatched junction bases: 15. The CDR3 bases are TGTGCCAGCAGCCACCGCGGCGTCGATAGCGGGCCGTACGAGCAGTACTTC. Translating it yields CASSHRGVDSGPYEQYF.

This sequence joins TRBV7-2 and TRBJ2-7, with D unresolved. There are 15 residues in the CDR3. The germline gives CDR1 SGHTA, CDR2 FQGNSA. The germline V and J ends were trimmed by 5 bases and 4 bases, with 18 bases remaining between them. Written as DNA, the CDR3 is TGTGCCAGCAGCCCACAGTGGGGTGTCGGATACGAGCAGTACTTC. Translation: CASSPQWGVGYEQYF.

This rearrangement joins TRBV14 to TRBJ2-7; 9 nucleotides match TRBD2. After removal of 4 bases from V and 7 bases from J, the junction contained 5 bases not matched to a gene. The CDR3 has 13 residues. CDR1 SGHDN and CDR2 FVKESK come from the germline V gene. This chain's CDR3 is CASSRPSGIEQYF. The CDR3 nucleotides read TGTGCCAGCAGCCGCCCTAGCGGGATTGAGCAGTACTTC.

The V and J genes are TRBV6-2 or TRBV6-3 and TRBJ1-2; 9 bases align to TRBD1. This CDR3 has 19 amino acids. CDR1 and CDR2 (germline): MNHEY, SVGEGT. V shed 5 bases, J shed 1 base, and the junction held 17 bases outside the gene matches. The CDR3 loop is CASSQLTLRTGAINYGYTF. The CDR3 bases are TGTGCCAGCAGTCAACTCACCCTCCGGACAGGGGCCATTAACTATGGCTACACCTTC.

The chain uses TRBV13 and TRBJ2-1; 9 nucleotides match TRBD2. The CDR3 contains 16 residues. CDR1 is PRHDT and CDR2 is FYEKMQ in the germline V gene (reference sequence). The V and J ends lost 2 bases and 5 bases, in that order; junction bases with no gene match: 7. In DNA, the CDR3 is TGTGCCAGCAGCTTACCAGCGACTAGCGGCAACAATGAGCAGTTCTTC. As protein: CASSLPATSGNNEQFF.

V gene TRBV10-3 combines with J gene TRBJ2-7; TRBD1 agrees at 7 bases. Per the germline V gene, CDR1 is ENHRY and CDR2 is SYGVKD. J gave up 2 bases and V 7 bases, and 11 bases lay outside the gene matches. The CDR3 is 15 amino acids. The CDR3 protein is CAIMSQGKLTYEQYF. DNA of the CDR3: TGTGCCATCATGTCACAGGGGAAATTAACCTACGAGCAGTACTTC.

This chain uses TRBV4-3 with TRBJ2-1; 10 bases fit TRBD2. This CDR3 comprises 17 residues. Germline CDR1 and CDR2: LGHNA and YSLEER. V was pared by 3 bases and J by 2 bases, with 7 bases of the junction left unmatched. CDR3 sequence reads: CASSQGIAGGTYNEQFF. For the CDR3, the DNA is TGCGCCAGCAGCCAGGGTATAGCGGGAGGCACCTACAATGAGCAGTTCTTC.

The CDR3 here is CASSEALQAGNTIYF. The DNA of the CDR3 is TGTGCCAGCAGTGAAGCGCTTCAAGCGGGAAACACCATATATTTT. V gene TRBV2 combines with J gene TRBJ1-3; no clear D. Germline CDR1 reads SNHLY; CDR2 reads FYNNEI. The CDR3 sequence is 15 residues long. Trimming cost V 0 bases and J 4 bases, with 10 bases left between them.

The CDR3 nucleotides are TGTGCCAGTAGTATAGATCACGGCGGTACTTTAGAGACCCAGTACTTC. The encoded protein is CASSIDHGGTLETQYF. This rearrangement joins TRBV19 to TRBJ2-5; D gene uncertain. Germline CDR1 reads LNHDA; CDR2 reads SQIVND (reference sequence). The ends were cut back, 0 bases at V and 4 bases at J, with 15 bases in the middle. The CDR3 contains 16 residues. The full variable domain, with the rest looked up from reference TRBV19 and TRBJ2-5, is DGGITQSPKYLFRKEGQNVTLSCEQNLNHDAMYWYRQDPGQGLRLIYYSQIVNDFQKGDIAEGYSVSREKKESFPLTVTSAQKNPTAFYLCASSIDHGGTLETQYFGPGTRLLVL.

This chain uses TRBV18 with TRBJ2-7, with 7 bases matching TRBD1. The CDR3 loop spans 14 amino acids. Germline V gives CDR1 KGHSH, CDR2 LQKENI. The trim removed 8 bases at V and 2 bases at J, leaving 9 bases unmatched. CDR3 in DNA: TGTGCCAGCACCTCCCGGGACAGCCCCTACGAGCAGTACTTC. This codes for CASTSRDSPYEQYF. The complete variable domain, with remaining parts taken from reference TRBV18 and TRBJ2-7, reads NAGVMQNPRHLVRRRGQEARLRCSPMKGHSHVYWYRQLPEEGLKFMVYLQKENIIDESGMPKERFSAEFPKEGPSILRIQQVVRGDSAAYFCASTSRDSPYEQYFGPGTRLTVT.

The genes are TRBV12-3 or TRBV12-4 and TRBJ2-7, with D possibly matching TRBD2 (5 bases). The CDR3 consists of 14 residues. Deletions cut 2 bases from V and 6 bases from J, with 14 bases between. CDR3 protein: CASSLSREPTEQYF. CDR3 coding DNA: TGTGCCAGCAGTTTATCCCGGGAACCTACCGAGCAGTACTTC.

This CDR3 is CASSQDQRESSYEQYF. CDR3 sequence (DNA): TGCGCCAGCAGCCAAGACCAGCGGGAGTCCTCATACGAGCAGTACTTC. The chain employs TRBV4-3 and TRBJ2-7; 8 bases match TRBD2. Trimming removed 0 bases from V and 4 bases from J; junction bases left unmatched: 8. Germline V CDR1 and CDR2: LGHNA, YSLEER. This CDR3 is 16 amino acids long.

The rearrangement joins TRBV30 to TRBJ1-1; D gene uncertain. The CDR3 is 11 amino acids. Trimming took off 5 bases at V and 11 bases at J, with 15 bases between the two ends. Germline lookup yields CDR1 GTSNPN and CDR2 SVGIG (reference sequence). This CDR3 reads CAWGEGLMAFF. DNA for the CDR3: TGTGCCTGGGGGGAAGGGTTAATGGCTTTCTTT. Supplemented by reference TRBV30 and TRBJ1-1, the full variable domain reads SQTIHQWPATLVQPVGSPLSLECTVEGTSNPNLYWYRQAAGRGLQLLFYSVGIGQISSEVPQNLSASRPQDRQFILSSKKLLLSDSGFYLCAWGEGLMAFFGQGTRLTVV.

The J gene is TRBJ1-1, the V gene TRBV14, with no clear D. Trimming pared 7 bases from V and 6 bases from J, leaving 9 bases between. This CDR3 comprises 11 residues. The germline gives CDR1 SGHDN, CDR2 FVKESK. The CDR3 nucleotides read TGTGCCAGCAAAGGTGCGGCTGAAGCTTTCTTT. Translation: CASKGAAEAFF.

This clonotype was observed a single time. J is TRBJ1-4 and V is TRBV7-8; D is possibly TRBD1 (6 bases). Germline CDR1 and CDR2: SGHVS and FQNEAQ. V gave up 1 base and J gave up 0 bases, with 15 bases separating them. CDR3 size: 18 residues. The CDR3 DNA is TGTGCCAGCAGCTTAGAAGCCAGAAACAGGGCAACTAATGAAAAACTGTTTTTT. Translated, it gives CASSLEARNRATNEKLFF.

The genes are TRBV2 and TRBJ1-4; a weak D match, TRBD1 (6 bases). V shed 7 bases and J shed 4 bases, with 19 bases lying between them. Germline-derived CDR1 and CDR2 are SNHLY and FYNNEI. The CDR3 runs to 16 residues. CDR3 coding DNA: TGTGCCAGCAAACCCGGGGGGGGGCCGGGTAATGAAAAACTGTTTTTT. Protein product: CASKPGGGPGNEKLFF.

The chain recombines TRBV19 with TRBJ1-5, with D unclear. The CDR3 spans 13 residues. Germline V CDR1 and CDR2: LNHDA, SQIVND (reference sequence). V was clipped by 3 bases and J by 3 bases, with 6 bases between them. The CDR3 spells CASSITVNQPQHF. The CDR3 DNA follows: TGTGCCAGTAGTATTACGGTCAATCAGCCCCAGCATTTT.

J is TRBJ1-1 and V is TRBV9; D might be TRBD1 (6 bases). The V and J ends lost 0 bases and 4 bases respectively, with 13 bases between them. The CDR3 runs 15 residues. Germline CDR1 is SGDLS and CDR2 is YYNGEE. The CDR3 is CASSVGRGSTTEAFF. CDR3 sequence (DNA): TGTGCCAGCAGCGTAGGTAGGGGGTCGACCACTGAAGCTTTCTTT.

This sequence joins TRBV19 and TRBJ2-3; TRBD2 matches at 9 bases. The CDR3 is 17 amino acids. Germline CDR1 LNHDA, CDR2 SQIVND (reference sequence). The ends lost 3 bases at V and 2 bases at J; junction bases unmatched: 9. The DNA of the CDR3 is TGTGCCAGTAGTATGGAGCCTAGCGGGGCTCTCACAGATACGCAGTATTTT. Encoded protein: CASSMEPSGALTDTQYF.

The rearrangement uses TRBV24-1 and TRBJ2-3; D unresolved. This CDR3 spans 14 amino acids. CDR1 and CDR2 (germline): KGHDR, SFDVKD. Trimming removed 0 bases at V and 5 bases at J, with 8 bases between. The CDR3 sequence: CATSDLETRDTQYF. CDR3 nucleotides: TGTGCCACCAGTGATTTGGAGACACGAGATACGCAGTATTTT.